What follows are 23 T cell receptor beta chains derived from one specimen sequenced in a study of cytomegalovirus exposure and HLA in healthy donors. Primers included in the PCR were 60 Vbeta and 13 Jbeta primers. Sequencing was performed with immunoSEQ multiplex PCR; in TCRdb, only in-frame clones are kept and a portion is missing. The sample carries around 130,000 clones, 75% to 90% recorded once. The sequenced sample was PBMCs. The source of these receptors is a man younger than 40 in good health and CMV-seronegative.

The rearrangement links TRBV19 to TRBJ1-6; D is possibly TRBD1 (5 bases). V shed 0 bases and J shed 4 bases, with 7 bases lying between them. The CDR3 contains 15 residues. The germline CDR1 and CDR2 sequences are LNHDA and SQIVND (reference sequence). Here the CDR3 reads CASSIDDSYNSPLHF. Here the CDR3 DNA reads TGTGCCAGTAGTATAGATGACAGTTATAATTCACCCCTCCACTTT. The full variable domain, completed using reference TRBV19 and TRBJ1-6, is DGGITQSPKYLFRKEGQNVTLSCEQNLNHDAMYWYRQDPGQGLRLIYYSQIVNDFQKGDIAEGYSVSREKKESFPLTVTSAQKNPTAFYLCASSIDDSYNSPLHFGNGTRLTVT.

The CDR3 is CASSDNAGVLTGELFF. As DNA, the CDR3 is TGTGCCAGCAGTGATAATGCGGGGGTTCTCACCGGGGAGCTGTTTTTT. V usage is TRBV2 and J usage is TRBJ2-2; 7 positions agree with TRBD2. Losses at the gene ends were 3 bases for V and 4 bases for J; bases not matched to a gene: 8. The length of the CDR3 is 16 residues. Germline V gene lookup returns CDR1 SNHLY and CDR2 FYNNEI. The full variable domain, rest sourced from reference TRBV2 and TRBJ2-2, is EPEVTQTPSHQVTQMGQEVILRCVPISNHLYFYWYRQILGQKVEFLVSFYNNEISEKSEIFDDQFSVERPDGSNFTLKIRSTKLEDSAMYFCASSDNAGVLTGELFFGEGSRLTVL.

The chain joins TRBV18 to TRBJ2-1; the match to TRBD1 covers 8 bases. The CDR3 sequence is 13 residues long. Germline V lookup: CDR1 KGHSH, CDR2 LQKENI. V was clipped by 5 bases and J by 8 bases; unmatched bases: 5. Here the CDR3 DNA reads TGTGCCAGCTCATTGGACAGGGTCGATGAGCAGTTCTTC. It translates to CASSLDRVDEQFF.

V is TRBV4-3 and J is TRBJ2-7; tentatively, D is TRBD2 (5 bases). Germline CDR1 LGHNA, CDR2 YSLEER. Trimming shortened V by 4 bases and J by 0 bases, and 10 bases separated the two germline ends. CDR3 length: 14 amino acids. The DNA for the CDR3 is TGCGCCAGCAGCCTGGACTCCCGCTCCTACGAGCAGTACTTC. Translating gives CASSLDSRSYEQYF.

The rearrangement joins TRBV6-1 to TRBJ1-6, with 8 bases identical to TRBD1. Germline V gene sequence: CDR1 MNHNS, CDR2 SASEGT. The CDR3 sequence is 15 residues long. The V segment lost 0 bases and the J segment 8 bases; nucleotides outside the gene matches: 3. CDR3 residues: CASSEAYRGDSPLHF. The CDR3 nucleotides read TGTGCCAGCAGTGAAGCGTACAGGGGGGATTCACCCCTCCACTTT.

The chain carries TRBV28 and TRBJ2-5, with D possibly TRBD2 on 5 matching bases. Trimming removed 0 bases from V and 5 bases from J, with 16 bases in between. Germline V gene sequence: CDR1 MDHEN, CDR2 SYDVKM. The CDR3 consists of 16 residues. CDR3 coding DNA: TGTGCCAGCAGTTTATGGTCCCCCTCGGGGATCGAGACCCAGTACTTC. Protein product: CASSLWSPSGIETQYF. Together with reference TRBV28 and TRBJ2-5, the CDR3 gives the full variable domain: DVKVTQSSRYLVKRTGEKVFLECVQDMDHENMFWYRQDPGLGLRLIYFSYDVKMKEKGDIPEGYSVSREKKERFSLILESASTNQTSMYLCASSLWSPSGIETQYFGPGTRLLVL.

V and J are TRBV30 and TRBJ1-1; D is unresolved. V dropped 2 bases and J dropped 5 bases, with 12 bases sitting between them. Germline CDR1 GTSNPN, CDR2 SVGIG (reference sequence). The CDR3 sequence is 13 residues long. CDR3 coding DNA: TGTGCCTGGAGTAAGAGGGCGGGGACTGAAGCTTTCTTT. Translating gives CAWSKRAGTEAFF.

The table lists this clone with a count of one. This chain connects TRBV6-1 to TRBJ1-1; possible D gene TRBD1, 6 bases. In germline, CDR1 is MNHNS, CDR2 SASEGT. The CDR3 totals 13 residues. The V end was cut by 10 bases, the J end by 3 bases, with 15 bases between. CDR3 nucleotide sequence: TGTGCCATCGGTGGCAGGGGAGACACTGAAGCTTTCTTT. Protein product: CAIGGRGDTEAFF.

The sample holds a few counts of this clone. The chain has TRBV7-9 and TRBJ2-3; 7 bases match TRBD2. Germline lookup yields CDR1 SEHNR and CDR2 FQNEAQ (reference sequence). There are 13 residues in the CDR3. Germline trimming cut 7 bases from V and 0 bases from J; bases unmatched to any gene: 1. The DNA of the CDR3 is TGTGCCAGCAAGCGGGGTAGCACAGATACGCAGTATTTT. It yields the protein CASKRGSTDTQYF.

V usage is TRBV2 and J usage is TRBJ2-7; D remains unclear. V was trimmed by 5 bases and J by 3 bases, leaving 8 bases between them. The CDR3 extends over 12 amino acids. CDR1 SNHLY and CDR2 FYNNEI come from the germline V gene. As DNA, the CDR3 is TGTGCCAGCAGTATAACTGGCTACGAGCAGTACTTC. Encoded protein: CASSITGYEQYF. The variable domain in full, completed from reference TRBV2 and TRBJ2-7, reads EPEVTQTPSHQVTQMGQEVILRCVPISNHLYFYWYRQILGQKVEFLVSFYNNEISEKSEIFDDQFSVERPDGSNFTLKIRSTKLEDSAMYFCASSITGYEQYFGPGTRLTVT.

The chain combines TRBV28 with TRBJ1-1, with a tentative D call TRBD1 (6 bases). The CDR3 runs to 14 residues. The germline V gene has CDR1 MDHEN and CDR2 SYDVKM. Trimming cost V 7 bases and J 4 bases, with 16 bases left between them. CDR3 DNA sequence: TGTGCCAGCAATCCTCTAACAGGGTCCACTGAAGCTTTCTTT. Translation: CASNPLTGSTEAFF.

The V and J genes are TRBV27 and TRBJ2-3; possible D gene TRBD1, 6 bases. V gave up 5 bases and J gave up 2 bases, with 17 bases separating them. Looked up from germline, CDR1 is MNHEY and CDR2 is SMNVEV (reference sequence). The CDR3 has 16 amino acids. This CDR3 is CASSLRDTGTTDTQYF. CDR3 sequence (DNA): TGTGCCAGCAGTCTCCGGGACACAGGGACCACAGATACGCAGTATTTT.

This chain joins TRBV7-9 and TRBJ2-1; 9 nucleotides match TRBD2. J was trimmed by 2 bases and V by 4 bases; bases with no gene match: 9. Germline V gives CDR1 SEHNR, CDR2 FQNEAQ (reference sequence). This CDR3 spans 17 amino acids. CDR3 bases: TGTGCCAGCAGCTCAACCACCGGGACTAGCCCCTACAATGAGCAGTTCTTC. This sequence encodes CASSSTTGTSPYNEQFF.

J is TRBJ1-2 and V is TRBV7-9; 8 bases fit TRBD1. Germline CDR1 reads SEHNR; CDR2 reads FQNEAQ (reference sequence). Trimming at V came to 2 bases and at J to 8 bases, leaving 10 bases not matched to a gene. There are 15 residues in the CDR3. CDR3 loop: CASSLRDRPEGGYTF. The CDR3 DNA reads as TGTGCCAGCAGCTTAAGGGACAGGCCTGAGGGAGGCTACACCTTC.

This clone was seen a few times. The chain carries TRBV30 and TRBJ2-7; 9 bases match TRBD1. CDR1 is GTSNPN, CDR2 SVGIG, per germline (reference sequence). The CDR3 loop spans 15 amino acids. V was clipped by 4 bases and J by 2 bases; unmatched bases: 9. CDR3 coding DNA: TGTGCCTGGACACTTCTCGGACAGGGGACCTACGAGCAGTACTTC. Translated, it gives CAWTLLGQGTYEQYF.

This clone came up a few times. The chain combines TRBV6-6 with TRBJ1-1, with a possible D match to TRBD1 (6 bases). CDR3 length equals 15 residues. The V end was cut by 0 bases, the J end by 4 bases, with 12 bases between. CDR1 and CDR2 (germline): MNHNY, SVGAGI (reference sequence). The chain's CDR3 is CASSYSRTGSTEAFF. CDR3 DNA: TGTGCCAGCAGTTACTCGAGAACAGGGAGCACTGAAGCTTTCTTT.

The J gene is TRBJ1-5, the V gene TRBV6-6; D unclear. The CDR3 runs 13 residues. V lost 4 bases to trimming and J lost 11 bases, with 15 bases between them. Germline assignment: CDR1 MNHNY and CDR2 SVGAGI (reference sequence). The CDR3 reads CASSSAPTSSQHF. CDR3 nucleotides: TGTGCCAGCAGTTCCGCCCCCACTTCGTCCCAGCATTTT.

The chain combines TRBV19 with TRBJ2-2; 7 bases fit TRBD1. The CDR3 loop spans 16 amino acids. V shed 1 base, J shed 3 bases, and the junction held 5 bases outside the gene matches. Germline CDR1 and CDR2: LNHDA and SQIVND (reference sequence). This CDR3 reads CASSIGTGAHTGELFF. CDR3 bases: TGTGCCAGTAGTATAGGAACAGGGGCGCACACCGGGGAGCTGTTTTTT.

V gene TRBV11-3 combines with J gene TRBJ1-4; weak D call: TRBD1 (5 bases). CDR1 is SGHNT and CDR2 is YENEEA in the germline V gene. V lost 0 bases and J lost 5, with 10 bases in between. The CDR3 runs to 15 residues. As DNA, the CDR3 is TGTGCCAGCAGCTTAGATGGCAGGGTAAATGAAAAACTGTTTTTT. This codes for CASSLDGRVNEKLFF.

The table lists this clone with a few counts. The chain combines TRBV14 with TRBJ1-2; perhaps TRBD1 as D (5 bases). The CDR3 totals 16 residues. V was clipped by 0 bases and J by 7 bases, with 18 bases between them. CDR1 is SGHDN, CDR2 FVKESK, per germline. For the CDR3, the DNA is TGTGCCAGCAGCCAAGAACGACCACCAGGGATTACTGGCTACACCTTC. Amino acids: CASSQERPPGITGYTF.

This rearrangement joins TRBV19 to TRBJ2-7; D call uncertain. V shed 5 bases and J shed 1 base, with 6 bases lying between them. The germline gives CDR1 LNHDA, CDR2 SQIVND (reference sequence). The CDR3 spans 12 residues. The CDR3 nucleotides are TGTGCCAGTAGTGCTCAGTCCTACGAGCAGTACTTC. Translation: CASSAQSYEQYF.

The chain is built from TRBV5-4 and TRBJ2-5; 7 bases match TRBD2. Judging by the DNA end, TRBJ2-7 fits better; the J call may be wrong. Germline V lookup: CDR1 SGHNT, CDR2 YYREEE (reference sequence). CDR3 length equals 15 residues. CDR3 nucleotide sequence: TGTGCCAGCAGCCGGGGGGAGGAGTGGGTGGGCGAGCAGTACTTC. It specifies CASSRGEEWVGEQYF.

V and J are TRBV13 and TRBJ2-7, with 8 bases that match TRBD2. Germline V gene sequence: CDR1 PRHDT, CDR2 FYEKMQ (reference sequence). The J segment lost 2 bases and the V segment lost 2 bases, leaving 2 bases of the junction unmatched. The CDR3 totals 14 residues. The chain's CDR3 is CASSLQAGAYEQYF. The CDR3 nucleotides are TGTGCCAGCAGCTTACAAGCGGGGGCCTACGAGCAGTACTTC.